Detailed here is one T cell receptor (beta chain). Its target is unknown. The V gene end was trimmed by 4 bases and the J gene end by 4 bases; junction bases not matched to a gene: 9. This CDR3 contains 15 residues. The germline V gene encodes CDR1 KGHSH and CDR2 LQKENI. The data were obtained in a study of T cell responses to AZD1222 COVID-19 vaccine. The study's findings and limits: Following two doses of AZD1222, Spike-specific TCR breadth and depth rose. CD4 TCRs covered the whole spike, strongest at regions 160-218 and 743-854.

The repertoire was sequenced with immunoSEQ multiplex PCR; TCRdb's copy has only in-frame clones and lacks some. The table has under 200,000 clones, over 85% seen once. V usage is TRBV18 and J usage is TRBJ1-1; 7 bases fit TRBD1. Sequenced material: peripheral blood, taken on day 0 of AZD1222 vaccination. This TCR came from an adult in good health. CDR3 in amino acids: CASSLGQAESTEAFF. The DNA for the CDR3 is TGTGCCAGCTCACTCGGACAGGCGGAAAGCACTGAAGCTTTCTTT.